One sample yielded the 18 T cell receptor beta chains listed below, sequenced in a study of cytomegalovirus exposure and HLA in healthy donors (dated by TCRdb to 2016 to 2017). Library preparation employed the immunoSEQ multiplex PCR assay. The multiplex PCR relied on a mix of 60 forward primers for TCR Vbeta segments and 13 reverse primers for TCR Jbeta segments. The source is immuneACCESS, and TCRdb retained only in-frame sequences with V and J called. Part of the clones is not carried over; for the studies checked, unresolved V genes explain less than half of this, and the remainder is unexplained. Recorded for this sample are roughly 100,000 clones; 83% of them occurred a single time. The top ten clones comprise roughly 6.1% of the sample. Material: PBMCs. These receptor sequences come from a man between 18 and 29 years old in good health and CMV-seronegative.

The gene calls are TRBV15 and TRBJ2-7; D might be TRBD1 (6 bases). The germline V gene encodes CDR1 LNHNV and CDR2 YYDKDF (reference sequence). This CDR3 has 15 residues. Deletions cut 0 bases from V and 4 bases from J, with 13 bases between. CDR3 sequence reads: CATSRDLRGIYEQYF. In nucleotides, the CDR3 is TGTGCCACCAGCAGAGACCTCAGGGGAATTTACGAGCAGTACTTC.

J is TRBJ1-2 and V is TRBV27; TRBD1 matches at 8 bases. Germline V CDR1 and CDR2: MNHEY, SMNVEV (reference sequence). The CDR3 is made up of 15 amino acids. V was clipped by 6 bases and J by 6 bases; unmatched bases: 12. The CDR3 bases are TGTGCCAGCAGCAACACCGGGACAGGCCTTGATGGCTACACCTTC. The encoded protein is CASSNTGTGLDGYTF.

The V and J genes are TRBV5-1 and TRBJ1-1; TRBD1 agrees at 7 bases. CDR3 length: 14 amino acids. Germline CDR1 reads SGHRS; CDR2 reads YFSETQ. After removal of 4 bases from V and 3 bases from J, the junction contained 6 bases not matched to a gene. CDR3 DNA sequence: TGCGCCAGCAGCCAGGACAGGTCAGACACTGAAGCTTTCTTT. This sequence encodes CASSQDRSDTEAFF.

About this clone: Other DNA sequences of this sample code for an identical CDR3. V is TRBV7-9 and J is TRBJ2-3, with a possible D match to TRBD2 (6 bases). CDR1 is SEHNR and CDR2 is FQNEAQ in the germline V gene (reference sequence). V lost 5 bases and J lost 0, with 12 bases in between. The CDR3 spans 15 residues. The CDR3, as DNA: TGTGCCAGCAGCCCCCCGGGAGTAAGCACAGATACGCAGTATTTT. Translating it yields CASSPPGVSTDTQYF.

This clone has just a few counts. The chain uses TRBV7-9 and TRBJ1-1; D not certain. Germline V lookup: CDR1 SEHNR, CDR2 FQNEAQ (reference sequence). V dropped 8 bases and J dropped 1 base, with 8 bases sitting between them. The CDR3 loop spans 12 amino acids. For the CDR3, the DNA is TGTGCCAGCCATAAGCAGAACACTGAAGCTTTCTTT. It yields the protein CASHKQNTEAFF.

The chain joins TRBV4-2 to TRBJ1-2; a weak D match, TRBD1 (6 bases). V lost 3 bases and J 5 bases, leaving 10 bases between the germline ends. This CDR3 comprises 13 residues. Germline CDR1 LGHNA, CDR2 YNFKEQ. For the CDR3, the DNA is TGTGCCAGCAGCCACAGGGGTCCTTATGGCTACACCTTC. Protein product: CASSHRGPYGYTF.

The chain uses TRBV5-1 and TRBJ1-1, with a weak D call TRBD1 (6 bases). The germline V gene has CDR1 SGHRS and CDR2 YFSETQ. The CDR3 length is 16 residues. The V end was cut by 0 bases, the J end by 1 base, with 13 bases between. In DNA form, the CDR3 reads TGCGCCAGCAGCTTGGTAGGGACACGGAAGAACACTGAAGCTTTCTTT. The encoded protein is CASSLVGTRKNTEAFF.

The V and J genes are TRBV28 and TRBJ2-7; 7 bases fit TRBD2. V gave up 3 bases and J gave up 0 bases; unmatched junction bases: 8. CDR3 length: 16 amino acids. The germline V gene has CDR1 MDHEN and CDR2 SYDVKM. The CDR3 here is CASSFRLAVGSYEQYF. The CDR3 nucleotides read TGTGCCAGCAGTTTCAGGCTAGCGGTCGGCTCCTACGAGCAGTACTTC.

The gene calls are TRBV28 and TRBJ2-1; 12 nucleotides align to TRBD2. After removal of 8 bases from V and 4 bases from J, the junction contained 12 bases not matched to a gene. CDR3 size: 17 residues. Germline V lookup: CDR1 MDHEN, CDR2 SYDVKM. This CDR3 reads CASLFSRLAGAYNEQFF. The CDR3 region has the DNA TGTGCCAGCCTCTTTTCCAGACTAGCGGGAGCTTACAATGAGCAGTTCTTC. The full variable domain, completed using reference TRBV28 and TRBJ2-1, is DVKVTQSSRYLVKRTGEKVFLECVQDMDHENMFWYRQDPGLGLRLIYFSYDVKMKEKGDIPEGYSVSREKKERFSLILESASTNQTSMYLCASLFSRLAGAYNEQFFGPGTRLTVL.

The V and J genes are TRBV10-2 and TRBJ2-3; a weak D match, TRBD1 (6 bases). The V end lost 3 bases, the J end lost 6 bases, and 16 bases lay between the germline ends. The CDR3 consists of 15 residues. The germline V gene encodes CDR1 WSHSY and CDR2 SAAADI. DNA for the CDR3: TGCGCCAGCAGTGACAAAAGGGGGTCCTCTGATACGCAGTATTTT. It specifies CASSDKRGSSDTQYF.

V gene TRBV6-5 combines with J gene TRBJ2-5, with D possibly TRBD2 on 5 matching bases. CDR3 size: 12 residues. Trimming stripped 6 bases from V and 7 bases from J, with 12 bases between. Germline values: CDR1 MNHEY, CDR2 SVGAGI. In nucleotides, the CDR3 is TGTGCCAGCAGCGAGAGGGTCGGGACCCAGTACTTC. It specifies CASSERVGTQYF.

This clone came up once. The chain recombines TRBV7-6 with TRBJ2-7; the D gene is possibly TRBD1 (5 bases). Germline lookup yields CDR1 SGHVS and CDR2 FNYEAQ. The CDR3 sequence is 13 residues long. CDR3 in amino acids: CSSSADTFYEQYF. The DNA of the CDR3 is TGTTCGAGTAGTGCGGACACATTCTACGAGCAGTACTTC.

The chain combines TRBV27 with TRBJ2-7; 7 nucleotides match TRBD2. The CDR3 contains 15 residues. Germline V lookup: CDR1 MNHEY, CDR2 SMNVEV (reference sequence). V gave up 6 bases and J gave up 6 bases; unmatched junction bases: 14. In DNA, the CDR3 is TGTGCCAGCAGCCGGCAGGGACTACTATTTACCGAGCAGTACTTC. Protein: CASSRQGLLFTEQYF.

V gene TRBV13 combines with J gene TRBJ1-6, with D unresolved. The CDR3 covers 13 residues. The V end was cut by 0 bases, the J end by 10 bases, with 7 bases between. Germline CDR1 PRHDT, CDR2 FYEKMQ (reference sequence). CDR3 sequence (DNA): TGTGCCAGCAGCTTAGGCGCGTTCTCACCCCTCCACTTT. It is translated as CASSLGAFSPLHF. Drawing the rest from reference TRBV13 and TRBJ1-6, the complete variable domain is AAGVIQSPRHLIKEKRETATLKCYPIPRHDTVYWYQQGPGQDPQFLISFYEKMQSDKGSIPDRFSAQQFSDYHSELNMSSLELGDSALYFCASSLGAFSPLHFGNGTRLTVT.

The chain joins TRBV15 to TRBJ1-3, with D tentatively TRBD1 (5 bases). The germline V and J ends were trimmed by 0 bases and 3 bases, with 9 bases remaining between them. Germline assignment: CDR1 LNHNV and CDR2 YYDKDF (reference sequence). The CDR3 covers 15 residues. CDR3 amino acids: CATSRDRGSGNTIYF. CDR3 nucleotide sequence: TGTGCCACCAGCAGAGATCGGGGGAGTGGAAACACCATATATTTT.

This clone has more than one count but fewer than ten. The rearrangement joins TRBV11-2 to TRBJ1-3; possibly TRBD1 for D (6 bases). Germline V gene sequence: CDR1 SGHAT, CDR2 FQNNGV. V was trimmed by 5 bases and J by 4 bases, leaving 15 bases between them. The CDR3 is 15 residues long. The CDR3 coding sequence is TGTGCCAGCAGCAAAACCCTCGGGACAGGAAACACCATATATTTT. It codes for CASSKTLGTGNTIYF.

The gene calls are TRBV9 and TRBJ1-4; maybe TRBD1 (5 bases). The CDR3 consists of 15 residues. The V end lost 0 bases, the J end lost 6 bases, and 12 bases lay between the germline ends. CDR1 and CDR2 (germline): SGDLS, YYNGEE. Here the CDR3 reads CASSVGWGGYEKLFF. The DNA of the CDR3 is TGTGCCAGCAGCGTAGGCTGGGGCGGTTATGAAAAACTGTTTTTT.

This clone is a singleton in its sample. The CDR3 sequence: CASSDHTDTQYF. DNA of the CDR3: TGCGCCAGCAGTGATCATACAGATACGCAGTATTTT. The chain couples TRBV10-1 to TRBJ2-3; D remains unclear. This CDR3 has 12 amino acids. V was cut by 3 bases and J by 3 bases, with 4 bases left in between. Germline values: CDR1 WNHNN, CDR2 SYGVQD (reference sequence).